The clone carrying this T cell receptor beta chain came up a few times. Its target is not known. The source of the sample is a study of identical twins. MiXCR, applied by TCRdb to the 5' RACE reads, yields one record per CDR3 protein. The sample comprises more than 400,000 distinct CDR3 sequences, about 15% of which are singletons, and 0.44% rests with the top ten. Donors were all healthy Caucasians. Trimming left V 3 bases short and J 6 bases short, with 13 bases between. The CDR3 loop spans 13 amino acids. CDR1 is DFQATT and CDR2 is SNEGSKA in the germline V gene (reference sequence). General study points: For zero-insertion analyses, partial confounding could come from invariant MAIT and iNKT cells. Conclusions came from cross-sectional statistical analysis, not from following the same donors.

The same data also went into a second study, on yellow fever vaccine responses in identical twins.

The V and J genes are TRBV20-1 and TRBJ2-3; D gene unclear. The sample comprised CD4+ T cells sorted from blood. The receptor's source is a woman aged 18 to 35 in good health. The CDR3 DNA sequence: TGCAGTGCTAGGCGGATGAGTGACGATACGCAGTATTTT. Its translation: CSARRMSDDTQYF.